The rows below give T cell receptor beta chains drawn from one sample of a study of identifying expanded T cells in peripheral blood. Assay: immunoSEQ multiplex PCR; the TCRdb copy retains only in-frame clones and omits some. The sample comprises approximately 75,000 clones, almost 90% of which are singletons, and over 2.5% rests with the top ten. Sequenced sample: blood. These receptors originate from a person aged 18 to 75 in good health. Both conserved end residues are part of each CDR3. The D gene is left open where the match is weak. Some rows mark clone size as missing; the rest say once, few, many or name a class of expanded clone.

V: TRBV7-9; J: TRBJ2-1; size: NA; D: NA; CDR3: CASSLYLGNEQFF; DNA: TGTGCCAGCAGCTTATATCTGGGGAATGAGCAGTTCTTC
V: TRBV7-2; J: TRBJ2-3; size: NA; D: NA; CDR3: CASSPIGTQYF; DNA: TGTGCCAGCAGTCCTATTGGTACGCAGTATTTT
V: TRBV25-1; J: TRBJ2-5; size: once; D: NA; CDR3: CASSLIPGTQYF; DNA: TGTGCCAGCAGTTTAATCCCGGGGACCCAGTACTTC
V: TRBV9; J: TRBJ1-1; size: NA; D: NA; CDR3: CASSVATGSPEAFF; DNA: TGTGCCAGCAGCGTAGCCACAGGGTCGCCTGAAGCTTTCTTT
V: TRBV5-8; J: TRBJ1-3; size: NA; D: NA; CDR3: CASKGDRFQGNTIYF; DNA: TGTGCCAGCAAGGGAGACAGGTTTCAAGGAAACACCATATATTTT
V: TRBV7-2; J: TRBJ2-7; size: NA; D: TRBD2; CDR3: CASSSVGGRDTYEQYF; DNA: TGTGCCAGCAGCTCAGTGGGCGGGAGGGACACCTACGAGCAGTACTTC
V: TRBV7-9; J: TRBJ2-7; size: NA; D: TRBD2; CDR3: CASSFTSGSSPEQYF; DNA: TGTGCCAGCAGCTTCACTAGCGGGAGTTCCCCCGAGCAGTACTTC
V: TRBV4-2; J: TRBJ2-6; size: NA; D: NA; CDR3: CASSQDEGTGANVLTF; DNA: TGTGCCAGCAGCCAAGACGAGGGGACTGGGGCCAACGTCCTGACTTTC
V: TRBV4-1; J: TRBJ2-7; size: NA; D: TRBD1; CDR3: CASSQAATGVYEQYF; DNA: TGCGCCAGCAGCCAAGCAGCCACAGGGGTGTACGAGCAGTACTTC
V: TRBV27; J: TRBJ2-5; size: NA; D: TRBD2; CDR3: CASRTIKGLAGVAETQYF; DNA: TGTGCCAGCAGAACTATTAAGGGACTAGCGGGAGTGGCTGAGACCCAGTACTTC
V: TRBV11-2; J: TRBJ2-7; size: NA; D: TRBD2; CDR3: CASSLVQQGLAGYEQYF; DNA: TGTGCCAGCAGCTTAGTACAACAGGGACTAGCGGGCTACGAGCAGTACTTC
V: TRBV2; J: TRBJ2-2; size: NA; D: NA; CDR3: CASRWSGELFF; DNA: TGTGCCAGCAGGTGGTCCGGGGAGCTGTTTTTT
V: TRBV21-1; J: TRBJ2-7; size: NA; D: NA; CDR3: CASSKERGRPYEQYF; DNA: TGTGCCAGCAGCAAAGAACGGGGCCGGCCCTACGAGCAGTACTTC
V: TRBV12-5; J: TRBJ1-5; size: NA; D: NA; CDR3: CASGRDNQPQHF; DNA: TGTGCTAGTGGCAGGGACAATCAGCCCCAGCATTTT
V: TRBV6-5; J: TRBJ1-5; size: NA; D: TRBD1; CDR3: CASSGTVNQPQHF; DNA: TGTGCCAGCTCCGGGACAGTCAATCAGCCCCAGCATTTT
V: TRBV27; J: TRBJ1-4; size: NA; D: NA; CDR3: CASSLGGEKLFF; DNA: TGTGCCAGCAGTTTGGGGGGAGAAAAACTGTTTTTT
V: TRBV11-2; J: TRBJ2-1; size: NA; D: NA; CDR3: CASSLNRASYNEQFF; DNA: TGTGCCAGCAGCTTAAACAGGGCCTCCTACAATGAGCAGTTCTTC
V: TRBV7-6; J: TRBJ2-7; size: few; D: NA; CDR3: CASSLGGRVGTYEQYF; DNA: TGTGCCAGCAGCTTAGGAGGCAGGGTTGGAACCTACGAGCAGTACTTC
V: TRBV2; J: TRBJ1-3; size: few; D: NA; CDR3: CASSSTAGNTIYF; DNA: TGTGCCAGCAGTTCGACGGCGGGAAACACCATATATTTT
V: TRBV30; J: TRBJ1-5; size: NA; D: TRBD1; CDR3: CAWSVGTGEHQPQHF; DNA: TGTGCCTGGAGTGTGGGGACAGGGGAACATCAGCCCCAGCATTTT
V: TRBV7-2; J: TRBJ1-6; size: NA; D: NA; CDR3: CASSASGTEVSPLHF; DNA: TGTGCCAGCAGCGCTTCCGGGACGGAAGTTTCACCCCTCCACTTT
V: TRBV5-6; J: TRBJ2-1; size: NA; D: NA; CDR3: CASSLDLYNEQFF; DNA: TGTGCCAGCAGCTTGGACTTGTACAATGAGCAGTTCTTC
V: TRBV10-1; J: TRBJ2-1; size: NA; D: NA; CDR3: CASSEDRNSYNEQFF; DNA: TGCGCCAGCAGTGAGGACAGGAACTCCTACAATGAGCAGTTCTTC
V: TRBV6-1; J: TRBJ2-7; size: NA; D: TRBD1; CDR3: CASRQGARNYEQYF; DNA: TGTGCCAGTCGACAGGGGGCGCGGAACTACGAGCAGTACTTC
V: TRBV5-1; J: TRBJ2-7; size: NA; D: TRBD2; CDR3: CASTTGTSGPYEQYF; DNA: TGCGCCAGCACAACCGGGACTAGCGGTCCCTACGAGCAGTACTTC
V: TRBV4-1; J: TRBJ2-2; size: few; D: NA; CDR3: CASSQGMTKTGELFF; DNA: TGCGCCAGCAGCCAAGGAATGACAAAAACCGGGGAGCTGTTTTTT
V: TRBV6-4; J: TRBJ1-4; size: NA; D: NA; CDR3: CASRQRATNEKLFF; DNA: TGTGCCAGCAGGCAGCGTGCAACTAATGAAAAACTGTTTTTT
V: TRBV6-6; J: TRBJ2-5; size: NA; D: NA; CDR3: CASRRGRETQYF; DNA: TGTGCCAGTAGGAGGGGGCGGGAGACCCAGTACTTC
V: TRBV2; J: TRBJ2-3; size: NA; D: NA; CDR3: CASSVGGRKTDTQYF; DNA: TGTGCCAGCAGTGTCGGGGGGCGAAAAACAGATACGCAGTATTTT
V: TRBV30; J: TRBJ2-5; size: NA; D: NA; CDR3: CAWSWGETQYF; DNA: TGTGCCTGGAGTTGGGGGGAGACCCAGTACTTC
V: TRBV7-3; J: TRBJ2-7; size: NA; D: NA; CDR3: CASSLQGYSYEQYF; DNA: TGTGCCAGCAGCTTACAGGGTTACAGCTACGAGCAGTACTTC
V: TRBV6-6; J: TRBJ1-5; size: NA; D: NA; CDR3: CASSYSVLQPQHF; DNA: TGTGCCAGCAGTTACTCGGTTCTACAGCCCCAGCATTTT
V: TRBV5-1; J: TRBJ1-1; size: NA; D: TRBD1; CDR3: CASSLGPRTGENTEAFF; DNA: TGCGCCAGCAGCTTGGGGCCTCGGACAGGGGAGAACACTGAAGCTTTCTTT
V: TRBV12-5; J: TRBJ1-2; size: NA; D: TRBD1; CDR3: CASGLVQGTGPTNYGYTF; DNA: TGTGCTAGTGGTTTGGTACAAGGGACAGGGCCTACTAACTATGGCTACACCTTC
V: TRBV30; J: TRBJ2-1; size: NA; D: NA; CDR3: CAWSVIEQFF; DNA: TGTGCCTGGAGTGTTATTGAGCAGTTCTTC
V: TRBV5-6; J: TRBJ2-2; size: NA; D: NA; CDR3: CASSLNGELFF; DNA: TGTGCCAGCAGCTTAAACGGGGAGCTGTTTTTT
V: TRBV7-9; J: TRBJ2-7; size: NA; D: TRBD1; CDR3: CASSHRDRTYEQYF; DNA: TGTGCCAGCAGCCACAGGGACAGGACCTACGAGCAGTACTTC
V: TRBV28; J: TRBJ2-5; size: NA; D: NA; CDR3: CASTSFTGKETQYF; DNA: TGTGCCAGCACATCCTTTACCGGGAAAGAGACCCAGTACTTC
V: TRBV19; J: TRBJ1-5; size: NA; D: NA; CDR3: CASRGRPGENSNQPQHF; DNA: TGTGCCAGTAGGGGCCGTCCGGGGGAAAATAGCAATCAGCCCCAGCATTTT
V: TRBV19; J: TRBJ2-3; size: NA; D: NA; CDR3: CASSAARATDTQYF; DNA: TGTGCCAGTAGCGCCGCGCGGGCCACAGATACGCAGTATTTT